The clone carrying this T cell receptor (beta chain) was found once. CDR1 is SNHLY, CDR2 FYNNEI, per germline. The J segment lost 3 bases and the V segment lost 3 bases, leaving 12 bases of the junction unmatched. There are 18 residues in the CDR3. The data derive from a study of blood T cell repertoires in COVID-19. Profiled with immunoSEQ multiplex PCR; TCRdb holds only in-frame clones, not every one. The sample holds over 60,000 clones, about 88% seen once. V and J are TRBV2 and TRBJ2-1, with TRBD1 matching over 9 bases. The material sequenced was peripheral blood. This TCR was recovered from a man aged 70 or older with active or convalescent COVID-19. The CDR3 loop reads CASSEWASRTGVYNEQFF. The CDR3 nucleotides are TGTGCCAGCAGTGAGTGGGCCTCTAGGACAGGGGTCTACAATGAGCAGTTCTTC.